This TCR beta chain was retrieved from a study of cytomegalovirus exposure and HLA in healthy donors. Whole-study results and caveats: While the bulk of TCR sequences proved rare, some public TCRs turned up in many donors. Based on reports, TCR beta sequences accurately predicted HLA-A and HLA-B alleles for most subjects.

PCR employed 60 Vbeta and 13 Jbeta primers. How the authors handled the data: Counted up in a later analysis, unique TCR beta chains came to roughly 80 million, with roughly 11 million shared. The assay was immunoSEQ multiplex PCR, and TCRdb's table has in-frame clones only and misses some. V, J and clone size were drawn from that table, and D and trimming were deduced from the DNA. The sample shows fewer than 150,000 clones, around 79% of them seen only once. The germline V and J ends were trimmed by 6 bases and 7 bases, with 16 bases remaining between them. The CDR3 loop spans 14 amino acids. CDR1 and CDR2 (germline): SEHNR, FQNEAQ (reference sequence). Concerning this clone itself: Its antigen remains unidentified.

The genes are TRBV7-9 and TRBJ2-1; D possibly corresponds to TRBD1 (6 bases). This clonotype was sampled from a woman between 35 and 50 years old in good health and CMV-seronegative. Sequencing used PBMCs. The CDR3 DNA reads TGTGCCAGCAGTCTCGTCGAAACAGGGAATGAGCAGTTCTTC. Amino acid sequence: CASSLVETGNEQFF. The whole variable domain, filled in from reference TRBV7-9 and TRBJ2-1, reads DTGVSQNPRHKITKRGQNVTFRCDPISEHNRLYWYRQTLGQGPEFLTYFQNEAQLEKSRLLSDRFSAERPKGSFSTLEIQRTEQGDSAMYLCASSLVETGNEQFFGPGTRLTVL.